This entry lists 10 T cell receptor beta chains sequenced from one sample in a study of blood T cell repertoires in COVID-19. The repertoire was sequenced with immunoSEQ multiplex PCR; TCRdb's copy has only in-frame clones and lacks some. Of roughly 250,000 clones detected, approximately 91% appear once; the ten largest clones hold roughly 2%. The sequencing input was peripheral blood. These receptors all stem from a middle-aged woman who had recovered from COVID-19.

This clone was seen more than once but under ten times. Here the CDR3 DNA reads TGTGCCAGCAGTTACGGACAGGGGATTCAGCCCCAGCATTTT. This codes for CASSYGQGIQPQHF. V gene TRBV6-5 combines with J gene TRBJ1-5; 9 nucleotides agree with TRBD1. V lost 2 bases, J lost 6 bases, and 2 bases stayed unmatched. This CDR3 has 14 amino acids. Germline V gives CDR1 MNHEY, CDR2 SVGAGI.

The rearrangement joins TRBV11-3 to TRBJ2-7; 11 bases match TRBD1. The V gene's germline CDR1 is SGHNT and CDR2 YENEEA. The CDR3 contains 17 residues. V gave up 2 bases and J gave up 4 bases; unmatched junction bases: 10. CDR3: CASSLFSPGQGEYEQYF. CDR3 nucleotide sequence: TGTGCCAGCAGCTTATTTTCACCGGGACAGGGGGAATACGAGCAGTACTTC.

This clone showed up just once. This chain uses TRBV7-3 with TRBJ2-2, with 7 bases fitting TRBD2. V lost 2 bases to trimming and J lost 3 bases; unmatched junction nucleotides: 6. Germline V CDR1 and CDR2: SGHTA, FQGTGA. The CDR3 length is 16 residues. CDR3 coding DNA: TGTGCCAGCAGCTTACCCGGGGGGTGGGACACCGGGGAGCTGTTTTTT. Protein: CASSLPGGWDTGELFF.

The genes are TRBV30 and TRBJ1-2; 7 bases agree with TRBD1. The CDR3 consists of 12 residues. CDR1 is GTSNPN and CDR2 is SVGIG in the germline V gene (reference sequence). Losses at the gene ends were 4 bases for V and 8 bases for J; bases not matched to a gene: 7. CDR3 DNA: TGTGCCTGGACCCCGAACAGGGGCGGCTACACCTTC. It yields the protein CAWTPNRGGYTF.

This clone was seen only a few times. This rearrangement joins TRBV9 to TRBJ1-3; D remains unclear. The CDR3 loop spans 15 amino acids. Germline V gives CDR1 SGDLS, CDR2 YYNGEE. Trimming cost V 0 bases and J 0 bases, with 7 bases left between them. The CDR3 here is CASSVAVSSGNTIYF. The CDR3 DNA is TGTGCCAGCAGCGTAGCTGTGAGCTCTGGAAACACCATATATTTT. Using reference TRBV9 and TRBJ1-3 for the parts outside the CDR3, the full variable domain is DSGVTQTPKHLITATGQRVTLRCSPRSGDLSVYWYQQSLDQGLQFLIQYYNGEERAKGNILERFSAQQFPDLHSELNLSSLELGDSALYFCASSVAVSSGNTIYFGEGSWLTVV.

This chain links TRBV6-6 with TRBJ2-1; 9 nucleotides line up with TRBD2. The germline V gene has CDR1 MNHNY and CDR2 SVGAGI (reference sequence). The V segment lost 3 bases and the J segment 3 bases; nucleotides outside the gene matches: 6. CDR3 length: 16 amino acids. CDR3 sequence: CASSYSAGGGYNEQFF. The CDR3 bases are TGTGCCAGCAGTTATTCAGCGGGAGGTGGCTACAATGAGCAGTTCTTC.

The chain has TRBV11-3 and TRBJ2-2; no firm D call. CDR1 and CDR2 from the germline V gene are SGHNT and YENEEA. V lost 2 bases to trimming and J lost 5 bases, with 12 bases between them. There are 15 residues in the CDR3. The CDR3 loop reads CASSLSRSGTGELFF. CDR3 DNA sequence: TGTGCCAGCAGCTTATCCCGGAGTGGGACCGGGGAGCTGTTTTTT.

V gene TRBV3-1 (or the pseudogene TRBV3-2) combines with J gene TRBJ1-2; 10 bases map to TRBD1. The CDR3 totals 15 residues. After removal of 4 bases from V and 6 bases from J, the junction contained 8 bases not matched to a gene. Germline-derived CDR1 and CDR2 are LGHDT and YNNKEL (reference sequence). DNA of the CDR3: TGTGCCAGCAGCCGCGACGGACAGGGGGTACATGGCTACACCTTC. It encodes CASSRDGQGVHGYTF.

This chain uses TRBV11-3 with TRBJ2-7; 10 bases are shared with TRBD2. The CDR3 covers 15 residues. Germline V CDR1 and CDR2: SGHNT, YENEEA. Unmatched junction bases numbered 6, after V lost 6 bases and J lost 1 base. The CDR3 nucleotides read TGTGCCAGCAGACGAGGGACTAGCGATTCCTACGAGCAGTACTTC. This encodes CASRRGTSDSYEQYF. Filled out from reference TRBV11-3 and TRBJ2-7, the complete variable domain reads EAGVVQSPRYKIIEKKQPVAFWCNPISGHNTLYWYLQNLGQGPELLIRYENEEAVDDSQLPKDRFSAERLKGVDSTLKIQPAELGDSAVYLCASRRGTSDSYEQYFGPGTRLTVT.

The chain links TRBV2 to TRBJ1-3; 10 positions agree with TRBD1. The CDR3 has 17 residues. V gave up 5 bases and J gave up 3 bases; unmatched junction bases: 10. Looked up from germline, CDR1 is SNHLY and CDR2 is FYNNEI. The CDR3 region has the DNA TGTGCCAGCAGTTTCGCCGGGGGGACAGGGGTTGGAAACACCATATATTTT. Amino acid sequence: CASSFAGGTGVGNTIYF.